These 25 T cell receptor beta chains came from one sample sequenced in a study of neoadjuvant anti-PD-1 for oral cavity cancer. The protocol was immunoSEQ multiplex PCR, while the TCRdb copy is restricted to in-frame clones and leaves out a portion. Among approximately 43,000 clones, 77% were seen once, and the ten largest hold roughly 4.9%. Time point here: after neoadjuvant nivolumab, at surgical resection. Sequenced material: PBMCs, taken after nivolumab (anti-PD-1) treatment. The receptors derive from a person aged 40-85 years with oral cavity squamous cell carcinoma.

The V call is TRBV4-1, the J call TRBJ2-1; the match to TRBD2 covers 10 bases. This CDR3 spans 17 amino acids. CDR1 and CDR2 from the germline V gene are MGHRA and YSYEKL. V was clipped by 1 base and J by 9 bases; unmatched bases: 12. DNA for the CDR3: TGCGCCAGCAGCCAAGCCCGGCCAGCGGGAGGGCCCGGTGAGCAGTTCTTC. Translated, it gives CASSQARPAGGPGEQFF.

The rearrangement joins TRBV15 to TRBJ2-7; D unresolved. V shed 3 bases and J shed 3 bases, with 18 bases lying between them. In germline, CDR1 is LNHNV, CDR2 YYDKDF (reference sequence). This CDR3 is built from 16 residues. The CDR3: CATSSPGPKTHYEQYF. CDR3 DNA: TGTGCCACCAGCAGCCCAGGCCCTAAAACCCACTACGAGCAGTACTTC.

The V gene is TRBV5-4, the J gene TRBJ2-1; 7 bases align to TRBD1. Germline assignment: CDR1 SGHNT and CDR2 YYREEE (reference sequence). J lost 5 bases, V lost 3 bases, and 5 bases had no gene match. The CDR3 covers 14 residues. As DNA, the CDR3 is TGTGCCAGCAGCTCCGGGACAGTTAACAATGAGCAGTTCTTC. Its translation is CASSSGTVNNEQFF.

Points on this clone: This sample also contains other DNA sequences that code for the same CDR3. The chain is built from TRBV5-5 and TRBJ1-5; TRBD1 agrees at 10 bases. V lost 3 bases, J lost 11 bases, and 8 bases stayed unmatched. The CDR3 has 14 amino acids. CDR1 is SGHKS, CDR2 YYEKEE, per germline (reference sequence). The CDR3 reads CASSSGQGIGAQHF. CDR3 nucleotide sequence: TGTGCCAGCAGCTCGGGACAGGGGATAGGGGCCCAGCATTTT.

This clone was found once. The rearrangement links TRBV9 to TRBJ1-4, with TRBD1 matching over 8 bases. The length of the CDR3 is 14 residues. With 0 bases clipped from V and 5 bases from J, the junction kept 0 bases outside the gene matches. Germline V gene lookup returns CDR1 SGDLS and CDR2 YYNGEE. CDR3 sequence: CASSVGTGNEKLFF. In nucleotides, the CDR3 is TGTGCCAGCAGCGTAGGGACAGGGAATGAAAAACTGTTTTTT. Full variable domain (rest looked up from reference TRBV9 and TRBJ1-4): DSGVTQTPKHLITATGQRVTLRCSPRSGDLSVYWYQQSLDQGLQFLIQYYNGEERAKGNILERFSAQQFPDLHSELNLSSLELGDSALYFCASSVGTGNEKLFFGSGTQLSVL.

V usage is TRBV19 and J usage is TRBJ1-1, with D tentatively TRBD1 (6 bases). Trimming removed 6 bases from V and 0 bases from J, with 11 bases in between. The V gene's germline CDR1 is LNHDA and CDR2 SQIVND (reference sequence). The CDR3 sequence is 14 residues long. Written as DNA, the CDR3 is TGTGCCAGTAGGAAGACAGGAATGAACACTGAAGCTTTCTTT. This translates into CASRKTGMNTEAFF.

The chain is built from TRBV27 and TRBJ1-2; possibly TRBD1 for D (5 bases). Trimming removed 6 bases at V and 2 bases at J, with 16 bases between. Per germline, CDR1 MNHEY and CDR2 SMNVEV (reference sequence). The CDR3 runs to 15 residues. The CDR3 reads CASRVQAAQNYGYTF. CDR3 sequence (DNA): TGTGCCAGCAGAGTACAGGCTGCCCAGAACTATGGCTACACCTTC.

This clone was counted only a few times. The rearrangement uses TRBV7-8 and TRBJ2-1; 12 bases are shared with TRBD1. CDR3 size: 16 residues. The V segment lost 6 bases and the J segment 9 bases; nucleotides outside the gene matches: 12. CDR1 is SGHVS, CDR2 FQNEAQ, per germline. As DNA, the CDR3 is TGTGCCAGCAGTTCCGCCGGGACAGGGGGCCTTACTGAGCAGTTCTTC. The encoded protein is CASSSAGTGGLTEQFF.

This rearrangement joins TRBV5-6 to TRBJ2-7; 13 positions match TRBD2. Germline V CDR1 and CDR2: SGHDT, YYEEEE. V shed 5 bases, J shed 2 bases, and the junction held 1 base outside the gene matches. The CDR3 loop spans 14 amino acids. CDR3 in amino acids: CASRGTSGTYEQYF. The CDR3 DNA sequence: TGTGCCAGCAGGGGGACTAGCGGGACCTACGAGCAGTACTTC.

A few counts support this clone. CDR3 in amino acids: CASSPQTGGRFGYTF. The CDR3 DNA sequence: TGTGCCAGCAGTCCCCAAACAGGGGGTAGGTTTGGCTACACCTTC. V is TRBV6-1 and J is TRBJ1-2; 8 bases map to TRBD1. CDR1 is MNHNS, CDR2 SASEGT, per germline. V shed 5 bases, J shed 7 bases, and the junction held 12 bases outside the gene matches. The CDR3 is made up of 15 amino acids.

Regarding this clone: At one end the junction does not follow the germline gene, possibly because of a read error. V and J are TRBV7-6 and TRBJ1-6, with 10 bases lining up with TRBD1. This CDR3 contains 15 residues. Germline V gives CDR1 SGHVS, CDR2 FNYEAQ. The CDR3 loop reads CTSSLEGQGSSPLHF. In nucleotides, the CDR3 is TGTACCAGCAGCTTAGAGGGACAGGGGTCTTCACCCCTCCACTTT.

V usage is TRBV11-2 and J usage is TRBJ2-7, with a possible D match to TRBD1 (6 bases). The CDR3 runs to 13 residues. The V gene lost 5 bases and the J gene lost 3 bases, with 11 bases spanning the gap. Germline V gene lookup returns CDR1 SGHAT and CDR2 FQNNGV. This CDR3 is CASSRTALYEQYF. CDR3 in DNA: TGTGCCAGCAGCCGGACAGCCCTCTACGAGCAGTACTTC.

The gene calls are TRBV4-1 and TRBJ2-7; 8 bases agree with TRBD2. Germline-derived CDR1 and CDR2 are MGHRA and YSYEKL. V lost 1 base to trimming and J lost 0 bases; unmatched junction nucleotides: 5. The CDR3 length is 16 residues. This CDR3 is CASSQGGLGASYEQYF. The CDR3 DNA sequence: TGCGCCAGCAGCCAAGGGGGACTAGGAGCCTCCTACGAGCAGTACTTC.

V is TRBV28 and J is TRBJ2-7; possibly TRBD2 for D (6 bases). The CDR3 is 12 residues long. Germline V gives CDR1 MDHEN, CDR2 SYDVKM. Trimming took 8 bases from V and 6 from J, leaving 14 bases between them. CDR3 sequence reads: CASGVRGLEQYF. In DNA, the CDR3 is TGTGCCAGCGGGGTCCGGGGACTCGAGCAGTACTTC.

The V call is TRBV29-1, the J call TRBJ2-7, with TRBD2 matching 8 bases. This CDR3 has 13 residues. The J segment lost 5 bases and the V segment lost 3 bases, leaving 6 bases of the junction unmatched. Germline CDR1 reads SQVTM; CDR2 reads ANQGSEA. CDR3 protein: CSVDASGSDEQYF. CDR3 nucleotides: TGCAGCGTTGATGCTAGCGGGTCTGACGAGCAGTACTTC.

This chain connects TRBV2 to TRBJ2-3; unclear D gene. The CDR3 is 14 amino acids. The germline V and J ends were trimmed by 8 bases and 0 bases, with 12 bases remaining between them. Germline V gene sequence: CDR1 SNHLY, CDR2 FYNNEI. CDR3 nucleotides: TGTGCCAGCTCCTTGACCGGGAGCACAGATACGCAGTATTTT. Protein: CASSLTGSTDTQYF.

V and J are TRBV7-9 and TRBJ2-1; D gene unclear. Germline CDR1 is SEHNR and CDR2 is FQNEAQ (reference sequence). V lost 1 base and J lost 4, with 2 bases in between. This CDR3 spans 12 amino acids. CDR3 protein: CASSLGYNEQFF. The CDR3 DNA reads TGTGCCAGCAGCTTAGGATACAATGAGCAGTTCTTC.

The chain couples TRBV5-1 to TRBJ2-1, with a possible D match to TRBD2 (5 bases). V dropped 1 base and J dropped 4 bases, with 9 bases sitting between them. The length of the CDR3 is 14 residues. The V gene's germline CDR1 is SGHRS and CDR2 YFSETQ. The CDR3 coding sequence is TGCGCCAGCAGCTTGAACGAGCGGTACAATGAGCAGTTCTTC. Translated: CASSLNERYNEQFF.

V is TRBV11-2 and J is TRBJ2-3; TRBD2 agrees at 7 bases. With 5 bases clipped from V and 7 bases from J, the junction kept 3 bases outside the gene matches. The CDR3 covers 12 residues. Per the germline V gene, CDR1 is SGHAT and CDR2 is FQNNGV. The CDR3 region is CASSPGGNTQYF. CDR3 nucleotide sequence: TGTGCCAGCAGCCCCGGGGGGAATACGCAGTATTTT.

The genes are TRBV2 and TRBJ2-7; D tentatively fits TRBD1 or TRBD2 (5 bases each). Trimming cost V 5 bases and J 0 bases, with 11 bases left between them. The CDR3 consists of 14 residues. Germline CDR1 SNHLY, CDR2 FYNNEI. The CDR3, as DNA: TGTGCCAGCAGTCTGGGACCGCCCTCCTACGAGCAGTACTTC. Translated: CASSLGPPSYEQYF.

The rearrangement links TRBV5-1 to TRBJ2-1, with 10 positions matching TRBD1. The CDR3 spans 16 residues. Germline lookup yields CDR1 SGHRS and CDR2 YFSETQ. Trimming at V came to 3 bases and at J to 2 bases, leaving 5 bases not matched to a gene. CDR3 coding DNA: TGCGCCAGCAGCTACCGGACAGGGGGTGCCTACAATGAGCAGTTCTTC. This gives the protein CASSYRTGGAYNEQFF.

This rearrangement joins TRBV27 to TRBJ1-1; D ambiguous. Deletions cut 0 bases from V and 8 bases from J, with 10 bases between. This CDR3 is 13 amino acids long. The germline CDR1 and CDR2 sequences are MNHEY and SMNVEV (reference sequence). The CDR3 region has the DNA TGTGCCAGCAGTTTATCGGTGGAGGTAGAAGCTTTCTTT. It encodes CASSLSVEVEAFF.

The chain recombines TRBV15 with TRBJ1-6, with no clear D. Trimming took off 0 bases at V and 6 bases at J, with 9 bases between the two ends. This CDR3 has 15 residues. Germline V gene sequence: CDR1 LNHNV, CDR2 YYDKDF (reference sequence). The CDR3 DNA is TGTGCCACCAGCAGAGACCAGGTGGCTAATTCACCCCTCCACTTT. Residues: CATSRDQVANSPLHF.

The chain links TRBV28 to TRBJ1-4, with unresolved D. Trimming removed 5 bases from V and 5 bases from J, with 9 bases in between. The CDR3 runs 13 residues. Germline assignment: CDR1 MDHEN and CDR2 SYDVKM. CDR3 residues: CASSILTNEKLFF. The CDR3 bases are TGTGCCAGCAGTATCCTTACCAATGAAAAACTGTTTTTT.

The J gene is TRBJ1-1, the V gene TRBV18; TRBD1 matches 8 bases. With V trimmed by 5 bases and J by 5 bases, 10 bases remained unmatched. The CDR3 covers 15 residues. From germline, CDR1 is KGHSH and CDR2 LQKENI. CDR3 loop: CASSSDTGGRTEAFF. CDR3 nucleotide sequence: TGTGCCAGCTCATCTGACACAGGGGGTAGGACTGAAGCTTTCTTT.